A selection of T cell receptor beta chains follows, all from one sample in a study of vaccination effects on CD4 cells after COVID-19. Their specific antigens are unknown. Measured with immunoSEQ multiplex PCR; TCRdb has only the in-frame clones, and not every one. There are about 57,000 clones in the sample; nearly 80% occur only once, and about 4.4% lies in the top ten. Material: CD4+ T cells from PBMCs cultured without peptide, obtained after COVID-19 vaccination. These receptors were obtained from a human donor who received a COVID-19 vaccine. CDR3s include the opening cysteine and the closing phenylalanine or tryptophan. A D gene is named only where the DNA matches it firmly. The listing skips clone size in some rows; elsewhere it reads once, few, many or a size class.

TRBJ2-1 TRBD2 - TRBV7-2 CASSLVAGGGNEQFF TGTGCCAGCAGCTTAGTAGCGGGGGGGGGCAATGAGCAGTTCTTC
TRBJ2-7 - - TRBV21-1 CASSAYEQYF TGTGCCAGCTCCGCCTACGAGCAGTACTTC
TRBJ2-3 - - TRBV4-1 CASSQDRVGGTQYF TGCGCCAGCAGCCAAGACCGGGTAGGAGGTACGCAGTATTTT
TRBJ2-1 - once TRBV5-1 CASSLDPYNEQFF TGCGCCAGCAGCCTTGACCCCTACAATGAGCAGTTCTTC
TRBJ2-7 - - TRBV11-2 CASTPAYEQYF TGTGCCAGCACCCCGGCCTACGAGCAGTACTTC
TRBJ2-3 TRBD1 - TRBV27 CASSLWGGQGRDTQYF TGTGCCAGCAGTTTATGGGGGGGACAGGGGAGAGATACGCAGTATTTT
TRBJ1-2 - - TRBV6-5 CASSYSRSLGDGYTF TGTGCCAGCAGTTACTCGAGGTCGCTCGGAGATGGCTACACCTTC
TRBJ2-3 TRBD1 - TRBV11-3 CASSYGTGADTQYF TGTGCCAGCAGCTACGGGACAGGGGCAGATACGCAGTATTTT
TRBJ2-3 - - TRBV19 CASRSVGGAPPWGTDTQYF TGTGCCAGTAGGTCCGTAGGGGGGGCGCCCCCGTGGGGCACAGATACGCAGTATTTT
TRBJ2-7 - - TRBV2 CASSGRGLFPYEQYF TGTGCCAGCAGTGGTCGCGGTCTATTTCCCTACGAGCAGTACTTC
TRBJ2-7 - - TRBV23-1 CASSSLQGYSYEQYF TGCGCCAGCAGTTCCCTACAGGGCTACTCCTACGAGCAGTACTTC
TRBJ1-4 - - TRBV5-1 CASSLAGGAGNEKLFF TGCGCCAGCAGCTTGGCTGGGGGGGCTGGGAATGAAAAACTGTTTTTT
TRBJ1-4 TRBD1 - TRBV2 CASSVTGAHEKLFF TGTGCCAGCAGCGTAACAGGGGCGCATGAAAAACTGTTTTTT
TRBJ1-6 - - TRBV5-8 CASSLGGLYNSPLHF TGTGCCAGCAGCTTGGGGGGGCTGTATAATTCACCCCTCCACTTT
TRBJ1-1 - - TRBV7-2 CASSLGAGRAGTEAFF TGTGCCAGCAGCTTAGGGGCGGGCAGGGCGGGGACTGAAGCTTTCTTT
TRBJ2-2 TRBD1 - TRBV7-9 CASSLDRVNTGELFF TGTGCCAGCAGCCTGGACAGGGTGAACACCGGGGAGCTGTTTTTT
TRBJ2-7 TRBD2 - TRBV6-1 CASSAGTSGRASEQYF TGTGCCAGCAGTGCCGGGACTAGCGGGAGAGCAAGTGAGCAGTACTTC
TRBJ1-2 - once TRBV6-5 CASSYYGRSVPGYTF TGTGCCAGCAGTTACTATGGCAGAAGTGTTCCTGGCTACACCTTC
TRBJ1-2 - few TRBV9 CASSVDNYGYTF TGTGCCAGCAGCGTAGACAACTATGGCTACACCTTC
TRBJ1-2 TRBD1 - TRBV29-1 CSVGSGGRGYTF TGCAGCGTTGGATCAGGGGGCCGTGGCTACACCTTC
TRBJ2-1 TRBD2 - TRBV24-1 CATSDHLAATYNEQFF TGTGCCACCAGTGATCATCTAGCGGCCACCTACAATGAGCAGTTCTTC
TRBJ2-7 - - TRBV19 CASSPEGRSEQYF TGTGCCAGTAGTCCTGAAGGCCGGAGCGAGCAGTACTTC
TRBJ2-5 TRBD2 - TRBV5-4 CASTLAGEGETQYF TGTGCCAGCACCTTAGCGGGGGAAGGGGAGACCCAGTACTTC
TRBJ2-7 TRBD1 - TRBV15 CATSLTGEAYEQYF TGTGCCACCAGTCTGACAGGGGAAGCCTACGAGCAGTACTTC
TRBJ2-5 - - TRBV7-2 CASSRGKIETQYF TGTGCCAGCAGCCGAGGGAAAATCGAGACCCAGTACTTC